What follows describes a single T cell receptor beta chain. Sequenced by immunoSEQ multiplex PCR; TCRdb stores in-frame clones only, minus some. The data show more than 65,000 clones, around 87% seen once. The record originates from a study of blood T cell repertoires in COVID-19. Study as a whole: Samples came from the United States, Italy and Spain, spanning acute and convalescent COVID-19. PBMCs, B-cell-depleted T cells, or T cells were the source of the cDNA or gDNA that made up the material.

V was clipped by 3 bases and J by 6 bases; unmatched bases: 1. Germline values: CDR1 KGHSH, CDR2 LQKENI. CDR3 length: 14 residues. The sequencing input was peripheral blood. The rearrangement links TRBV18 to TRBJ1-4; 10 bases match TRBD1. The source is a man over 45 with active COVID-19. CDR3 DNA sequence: TGTGCCAGCTCACCCGGGACAGGGGATGAAAAACTGTTTTTT. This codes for CASSPGTGDEKLFF.